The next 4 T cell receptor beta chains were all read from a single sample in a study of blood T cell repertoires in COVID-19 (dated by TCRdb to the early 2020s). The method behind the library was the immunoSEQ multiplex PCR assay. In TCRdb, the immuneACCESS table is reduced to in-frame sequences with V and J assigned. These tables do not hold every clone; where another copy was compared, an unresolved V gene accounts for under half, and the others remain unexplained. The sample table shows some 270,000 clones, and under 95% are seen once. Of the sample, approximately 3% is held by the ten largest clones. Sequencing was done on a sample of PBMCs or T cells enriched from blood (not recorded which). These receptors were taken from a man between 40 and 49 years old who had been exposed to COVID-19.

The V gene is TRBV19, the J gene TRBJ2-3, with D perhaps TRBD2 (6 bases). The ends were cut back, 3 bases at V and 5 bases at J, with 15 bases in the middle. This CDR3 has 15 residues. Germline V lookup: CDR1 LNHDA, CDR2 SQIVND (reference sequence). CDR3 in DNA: TGTGCCAGTAGTATGGACCCGGACGGGGGAGATACGCAGTATTTT. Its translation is CASSMDPDGGDTQYF.

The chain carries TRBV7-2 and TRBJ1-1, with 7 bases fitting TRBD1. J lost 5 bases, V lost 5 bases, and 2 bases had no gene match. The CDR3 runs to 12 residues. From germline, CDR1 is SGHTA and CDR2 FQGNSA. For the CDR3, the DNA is TGTGCCAGCAGCGCGACAGGGACTGAAGCTTTCTTT. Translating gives CASSATGTEAFF.

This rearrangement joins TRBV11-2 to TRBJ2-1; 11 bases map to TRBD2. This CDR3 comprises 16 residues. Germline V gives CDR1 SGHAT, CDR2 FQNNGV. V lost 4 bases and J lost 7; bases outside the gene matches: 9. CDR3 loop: CASSSPSGRKRNEQFF. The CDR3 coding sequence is TGTGCCAGCAGCTCGCCTAGCGGGAGGAAGAGAAATGAGCAGTTCTTC.

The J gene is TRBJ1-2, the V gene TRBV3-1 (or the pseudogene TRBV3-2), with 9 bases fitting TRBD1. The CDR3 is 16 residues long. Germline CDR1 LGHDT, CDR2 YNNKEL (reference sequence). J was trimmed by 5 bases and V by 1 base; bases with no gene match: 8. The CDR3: CASSQGDRVVLYGYTF. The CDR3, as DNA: TGTGCCAGCAGCCAAGGGGACAGGGTCGTTTTGTATGGCTACACCTTC.